This is a list of T cell receptor beta chains from one sample in a study of shared clonotypes between healthy human individuals. Profiling relied on immunoSEQ multiplex PCR, and the TCRdb table lists in-frame clones only, not all of them. Counted here are 2 million to 2.5 million clones, under 95% occurring once; the ten biggest clones make up more than 0.35%. Sample: naive CD4+ T cells from PBMCs. The receptors were gathered from a man aged 18 to 29 in good health. Some clones in this sample may be carry-over from other donors' samples. The CDR3 runs from the conserved cysteine through the conserved F or W. D genes are given only for firm matches.

j_call | cdr3_length | d_call | v_call | cdr3_aa | cdr3_nt
TRBJ2-3 | 13 | - | TRBV15 | CATSRDRGDTQYF | TGTGCCACCAGCAGAGATAGGGGCGACACGCAGTATTTT
TRBJ1-1 | 18 | - | TRBV7-2 | CASSLVGWGRQEGTEAFF | TGTGCCAGCAGCTTAGTAGGGTGGGGCCGTCAAGAGGGAACTGAAGCTTTCTTT
TRBJ2-7 | 17 | TRBD2 | TRBV18 | CASSPSLAGGGPSEQYF | TGTGCCAGCTCACCATCTCTAGCGGGAGGAGGTCCGTCCGAGCAGTACTTC
TRBJ2-7 | 17 | - | TRBV9 | CASSVRDLTTSSYEQYF | TGTGCCAGCAGCGTACGGGACCTGACAACTAGCTCCTACGAGCAGTACTTC
TRBJ2-7 | 15 | - | TRBV5-1 | CASFDTSLKPYEQYF | TGCGCCTCCTTTGATACCAGCTTAAAACCTTACGAGCAGTACTTC
TRBJ2-3 | 10 | - | TRBV19 | CASRGDTQYF | TGTGCCAGTAGGGGAGATACGCAGTATTTT
TRBJ1-3 | 12 | - | TRBV30 | CAWSVMRNTIYF | TGTGCCTGGAGTGTAATGAGAAACACCATATATTTT
TRBJ2-7 | 14 | - | TRBV5-4 | CASSPPGPAHEQYF | TGTGCCAGCAGCCCACCGGGGCCCGCCCACGAGCAGTACTTC
TRBJ2-5 | 19 | TRBD2 | TRBV4-2 | CASSQDLGPGLAGDQTQYF | TGTGCCAGCAGCCAAGATCTGGGACCGGGACTAGCGGGAGACCAGACCCAGTACTTC
TRBJ2-1 | 14 | - | TRBV5-4 | CASTPGRSYNEQFF | TGTGCCAGCACCCCCGGGAGATCCTACAATGAGCAGTTCTTC
TRBJ2-3 | 16 | TRBD2 | TRBV11-2 | CASSAQLAGGSDTQYF | TGTGCCAGCAGCGCGCAATTAGCGGGAGGATCAGATACGCAGTATTTT
TRBJ1-2 | 11 | - | TRBV28 | CASSFNYGYTF | TGTGCCAGCAGTTTCAACTATGGCTACACCTTC
TRBJ1-5 | 14 | - | TRBV2 | CASSETGPSSAQHF | TGTGCCAGCAGTGAGACGGGACCTTCGTCGGCCCAGCATTTT